The rows below give T cell receptor beta chains drawn from one sample of a study of blood T cell repertoires in COVID-19. Measured with immunoSEQ multiplex PCR; TCRdb has only the in-frame clones, and not every one. The sample shows 150,000 to 250,000 clones, almost 85% of them seen only once. Sequences were obtained from peripheral blood. The receptors come from a human donor with acute or convalescent COVID-19. The donor label of this sample is uncertain. The CDR3 runs from the conserved cysteine through the conserved F or W. The D gene is left open where the match is weak. Only some rows state a clone size, as once, few, many or a class for expanded clones.

>TRBV18|TRBD1|17|TRBJ1-2|NA
TGTGCCAGCTCACCACCAGGGGGCAGTTCTCCCAACTATGGCTACACCTTC
CASSPPGGSSPNYGYTF
>TRBV9|NA|13|TRBJ1-1|once
TGTGCCAGCAGCACTACAGGGAACACTGAAGCTTTCTTT
CASSTTGNTEAFF
>TRBV10-3|NA|15|TRBJ1-1|NA
TGTGCCATCAGTCCTTCTACAGGGCAGGGAACTGAAGCTTTCTTT
CAISPSTGQGTEAFF
>TRBV6-5|NA|14|TRBJ1-5|NA
TGTGCCAGCTGGGCGGGCACGAACAATCAGCCCCAGCATTTT
CASWAGTNNQPQHF
>TRBV18|TRBD2|16|TRBJ2-5|NA
TGTGCCAGCTCACCACCGGGACTAGCGGGAGTTGAGACCCAGTACTTC
CASSPPGLAGVETQYF
>TRBV7-8|TRBD2|16|TRBJ2-3|NA
TGTGCCAGCAGCCCTGGGGCTAGCGGAACGCGGGATACGCAGTATTTT
CASSPGASGTRDTQYF
>TRBV2|NA|15|TRBJ1-2|NA
TGTGCCAGCAGTGAAGGTTTCAGGGTTAACTATGGCTACACCTTC
CASSEGFRVNYGYTF
>TRBV28|TRBD1|15|TRBJ1-2|once
TGTGCCAGCAGTTCTGCTGGGACAGGAGTCTATGGCTACACCTTC
CASSSAGTGVYGYTF
>TRBV29-1|NA|13|TRBJ1-2|NA
TGCAGCGTTCTAATTCAGGGTTCCTATGGCTACACCTTC
CSVLIQGSYGYTF
>TRBV13|NA|14|TRBJ1-5|NA
TGTGCCAGCAGCGCCAGCCCCAGGGATCAGCCCCAGCATTTT
CASSASPRDQPQHF
>TRBV6-2/TRBV6-3|NA|14|TRBJ1-2|NA
TGTGCCAGCAGTTACCTCGCCGGGATCTATGGCTACACCTTC
CASSYLAGIYGYTF
>TRBV28|NA|14|TRBJ2-6|NA
TGTGCCAGCAGTATCCAGTCTGGGGCCAACGTCCTGACTTTC
CASSIQSGANVLTF
>TRBV29-1|NA|14|TRBJ2-7|NA
TGCAGCGCCAGAACAGGGCTAGGGCCCTACGAGCAGTACTTC
CSARTGLGPYEQYF
>TRBV18|NA|16|TRBJ1-2|once
TGTGCCAGCTCACCACTGGGGACTACGGAGGGCTATGGCTACACCTTC
CASSPLGTTEGYGYTF
>TRBV3-1/TRBV3-2|NA|14|TRBJ2-1|NA
TGTGCCAGCAGCCAAAGCGGCGGGGCCAATGAGCAGTTCTTC
CASSQSGGANEQFF
>TRBV10-3|TRBD2|16|TRBJ2-1|NA
TGTGCCATCAGGAGCGCTAGCGGGAGTAGCTACAATGAGCAGTTCTTC
CAIRSASGSSYNEQFF
>TRBV12-5|NA|15|TRBJ2-1|NA
TGTGCTAGTGGTTTGGTGTGGGACACCCTCAATGAGCAGTTCTTC
CASGLVWDTLNEQFF